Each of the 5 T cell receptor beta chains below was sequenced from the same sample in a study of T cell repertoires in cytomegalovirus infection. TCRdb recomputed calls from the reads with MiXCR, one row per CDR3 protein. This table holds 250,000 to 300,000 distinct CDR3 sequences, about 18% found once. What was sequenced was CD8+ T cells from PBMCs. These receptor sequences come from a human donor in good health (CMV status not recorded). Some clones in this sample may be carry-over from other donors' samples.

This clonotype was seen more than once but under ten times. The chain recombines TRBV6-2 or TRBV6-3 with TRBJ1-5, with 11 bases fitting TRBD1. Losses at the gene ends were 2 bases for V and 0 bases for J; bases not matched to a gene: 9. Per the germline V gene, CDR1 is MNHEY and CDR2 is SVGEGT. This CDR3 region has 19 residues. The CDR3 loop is CASSYALGQGVYSNQPQHF. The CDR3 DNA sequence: TGTGCCAGCAGTTACGCCCTGGGACAGGGGGTCTATAGCAATCAGCCCCAGCATTTT.

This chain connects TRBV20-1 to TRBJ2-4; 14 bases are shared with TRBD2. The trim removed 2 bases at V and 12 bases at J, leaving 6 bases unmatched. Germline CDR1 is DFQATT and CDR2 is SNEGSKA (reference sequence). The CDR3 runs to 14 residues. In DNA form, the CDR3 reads TGCAGTGCTAGACCCAAGACTAGCGGGGGGGGTCAGTACTTC. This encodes CSARPKTSGGGQYF.

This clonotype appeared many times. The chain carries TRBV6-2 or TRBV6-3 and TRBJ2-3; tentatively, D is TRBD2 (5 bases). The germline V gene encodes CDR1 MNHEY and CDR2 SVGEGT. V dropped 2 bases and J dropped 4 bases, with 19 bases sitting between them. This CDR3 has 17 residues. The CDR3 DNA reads TGTGCCAGCAGTTACGTTCCGGGGATACAGCGAGCAGATACGCAGTATTTT. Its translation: CASSYVPGIQRADTQYF.

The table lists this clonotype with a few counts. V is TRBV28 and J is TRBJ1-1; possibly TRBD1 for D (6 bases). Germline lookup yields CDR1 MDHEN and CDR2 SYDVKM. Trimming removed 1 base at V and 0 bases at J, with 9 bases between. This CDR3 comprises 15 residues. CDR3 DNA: TGTGCCAGCAGTTTATCCCGGGGGCTGAACACTGAAGCTTTCTTT. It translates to CASSLSRGLNTEAFF.

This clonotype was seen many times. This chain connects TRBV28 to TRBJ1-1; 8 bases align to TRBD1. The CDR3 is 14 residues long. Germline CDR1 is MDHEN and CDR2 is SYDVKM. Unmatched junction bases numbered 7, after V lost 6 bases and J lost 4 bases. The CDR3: CASSRRGLSTEAFF. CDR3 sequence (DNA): TGTGCCAGCAGCCGCAGGGGGCTTAGCACTGAAGCTTTCTTT.